This T cell receptor (beta chain) stems from a study of shared clonotypes between healthy human individuals. CDR1 is SGHAT, CDR2 FQNNGV, per germline. The CDR3 totals 15 residues. Trimming cost V 2 bases and J 5 bases; bases outside gene matches: 8. Selected positively for CCR7 and CD45RO-negative, naive CD8 cells excluded terminally differentiated effector memory CD45RA+ cells. Sequenced by immunoSEQ multiplex PCR; TCRdb stores in-frame clones only, minus some. In the table there are around 2,000,000 clones, roughly 95% of which are singletons. This receptor was identified in a man between 18 and 29 years old in good health. Sample: naive CD8+ T cells sorted from blood. The rearrangement uses TRBV11-2 and TRBJ1-2, with 7 bases aligning to TRBD1. The CDR3 spells CASSLSPGGEYGYTF. Here the CDR3 DNA reads TGTGCCAGCAGCTTATCGCCAGGGGGTGAATATGGCTACACCTTC.